The 29 T cell receptor beta chains listed next were all sequenced from one sample in a study of tumor-infiltrating lymphocytes in primary liver carcinoma. Co-extraction yielded RNA and DNA from around 18-30 mg of unsorted bulk tissue. With a constant-region primer, TCR beta cDNA was made from 450 to 550 ng of total RNA. Generation of the TCR beta libraries relied on three nested multiplex PCR rounds using slightly modified ARM-PCR. Rounds one and two of PCR, each of roughly 10 cycles, were primed with TRBV1-TRBV30 forward primers and a C-beta reverse primer. Using its own MiXCR run on the multiplex PCR reads, TCRdb lists one record per CDR3 protein. The repertoire holds 85,000 to 100,000 distinct CDR3 sequences, with just over 65% as singletons. Material: tumor-adjacent normal liver tissue. These receptors all stem from a man aged 40-49 years with primary liver carcinoma and hepatitis B virus infection.

In this sample, this clonotype turned up once. The junction differs from germline at one of its ends, possibly a read error. The V call is TRBV11-2, the J call TRBJ2-7; TRBD1 aligns across 9 bases. The CDR3 is made up of 17 amino acids. In germline, CDR1 is SGHAT, CDR2 FQNNGV. The CDR3, as DNA: TGTGCCAGCAGCATCGACCCTCCGGGACAGGGAAGCTGCGAGCAGGACTTC. As protein: CASSIDPPGQGSCEQDF.

A word on this clonotype: Its ends do not fully match the called genes, so a read error is possible. This chain joins TRBV11-2 and TRBJ2-2, with 8 positions matching TRBD2. This CDR3 contains 16 residues. Germline CDR1 SGHAT, CDR2 FQNNGV. The CDR3, as DNA: TGTGCCAGCAGCTTCACGGGGGGGATAGGGACCGGGGAGCTGTTTTTC. Encoded protein: CASSFTGGIGTGELFF.

Notes on this clonotype: Being one base from a much bigger clone, this may be a read error. The chain employs TRBV4-1 and TRBJ2-1; no reliable D call. The germline CDR1 and CDR2 sequences are MGHRA and YSYEKL. V lost 4 bases and J 5 bases, leaving 15 bases between the germline ends. The CDR3 spans 15 residues. The CDR3, as DNA: TGCGCCAGCAGCCCGCTCGGTAACGACAACAATGAGCAGTTCTTC. It yields the protein CASSPLGNDNNEQFF.

V gene TRBV28 combines with J gene TRBJ2-7; 7 nucleotides match TRBD2. The CDR3 spans 13 residues. Germline loops: CDR1 MDHEN, CDR2 SYDVKM. CDR3 DNA sequence: TGTATCAGCAACGGTGGCGGGAGTTACGAGCAGTACTTC. It translates to CISNGGGSYEQYF.

In regard to this clonotype: The junction does not match germline at one end; this may be a read error. The chain joins TRBV6-2 or TRBV6-3 to TRBJ2-7; 7 positions agree with TRBD1. The CDR3 contains 14 residues. Germline loops: CDR1 MNHEY, CDR2 SVGEGT. CDR3 sequence: CASGGDRGLYEQYF. For the CDR3, the DNA is TGTGCCAGCGGTGGGGACAGAGGGCTCTACGAGCAATACTTC.

The sample holds a few counts of this clonotype. The CDR3 spells CASNPYNEQFF. Here the CDR3 DNA reads TGTGCCAGCAACCCGTACAATGAGCAGTTCTTC. The chain has TRBV2 and TRBJ2-1; D is uncertain. This CDR3 has 11 amino acids. V was cut by 7 bases and J by 4 bases, with 5 bases left in between. Germline V gene data show CDR1 as SNHLY and CDR2 as FYNNEI.

In regard to this clonotype: In this CDR3 the conserved last residue, phenylalanine or tryptophan, is missing, so a read error is likely. The DNA is omitted, as the CDR3 cannot be located on it reliably, and the CDR3 follows TCRdb's listing. The gene calls are TRBV11-1 and TRBJ2-1. The CDR3 numbers 13 amino acids, ends counted. The germline gives CDR1 SGHAT, CDR2 FQDESV (reference sequence). Here the CDR3 reads CASSLGPANEQSL.

The V and J genes are TRBV6-5 and TRBJ2-3; 7 bases are a match to TRBD1. CDR3 size: 16 residues. The germline V gene encodes CDR1 MNHEY and CDR2 SVGAGI. The DNA of the CDR3 is TGTACCATAGCAGTTACGCGGGCAGGGGGAGCAGATACGCAGTATTTT. Translating it yields CTIAVTRAGGADTQYF.

This clonotype was seen a handful of times. This chain joins TRBV29-1 and TRBJ2-3; TRBD1 aligns across 12 bases. The CDR3 runs 14 residues. Trimming cost V 7 bases and J 14 bases; bases outside gene matches: 16. Germline CDR1 reads SQVTM; CDR2 reads ANQGSEA. DNA of the CDR3: TGCAGCGGAGGGGACAGGGGGCTCACAGATACGTGGTATTTT. Amino acid sequence: CSGGDRGLTDTWYF.

This chain links TRBV19 with TRBJ1-2; D not resolved. Germline V gene sequence: CDR1 LNHDA, CDR2 SQIVND (reference sequence). V lost 7 bases to trimming and J lost 5 bases, with 11 bases between them. There are 12 residues in the CDR3. The CDR3 DNA follows: TGTGCCAGTACTCCGACCGGGTATGGCTACACCTTC. This encodes CASTPTGYGYTF.

As concerns this clonotype: One end of the junction fails to match germline, which may point to a read error. The genes are TRBV4-1 and TRBJ2-7, with TRBD2 matching 8 bases. The CDR3 contains 16 residues. Germline V gives CDR1 MGHRA, CDR2 YSYEKL. The CDR3 DNA sequence: TGCGCCAGCAGCCAAGGGGGGATTAGCGGGAAACACGAGCAGCACTTC. Its translation is CASSQGGISGKHEQHF.

To note about this clonotype: A junction boundary mismatches the germline segment, possibly from a read error. The V and J genes are TRBV29-1 and TRBJ1-1, with D possibly TRBD1 on 6 matching bases. The CDR3 contains 13 residues. Germline CDR1 and CDR2: SQVTM and ANQGSEA. The CDR3 protein is CSVTQGGDTEASF. For the CDR3, the DNA is TGCAGCGTGACACAGGGTGGAGACACTGAAGCCTCCTTT.

Concerning this clonotype itself: One end of the junction fails to match germline, which may point to a read error. The chain combines TRBV5-1 with TRBJ2-3; 10 bases agree with TRBD2. Germline V gene lookup returns CDR1 SGHRS and CDR2 YFSETQ. The CDR3 consists of 15 residues. CDR3 residues: CASSLAGGRTDTQFF. The CDR3 DNA follows: TGCGCCAGCAGCTTAGCGGGAGGGCGCACAGATACGCAGTTTTTT.

The chain joins TRBV11-2 to TRBJ2-3, with 7 bases that match TRBD1. There are 14 residues in the CDR3. V trimming: 11 bases; J trimming: 2 bases; junction bases outside the gene matches: 10. Germline V gives CDR1 SGHAT, CDR2 FQNNGV. This CDR3 reads CACSFTGDTDTQYF. DNA for the CDR3: TGTGCCTGTAGCTTTACAGGGGACACAGATACGCAGTATTTT.

Regarding this clonotype: The junction and the germline gene differ at one end; a read error may be behind it. The V and J genes are TRBV29-1 and TRBJ2-1; 8 bases agree with TRBD2. This CDR3 spans 14 amino acids. CDR1 is SQVTM and CDR2 is ANQGSEA in the germline V gene. CDR3 sequence: CSVGLAPPYSEQFF. CDR3 sequence (DNA): TGCAGCGTCGGACTAGCCCCCCCGTACAGTGAGCAGTTCTTC.

With respect to this clonotype: One base away lies a much larger clone, so this may be a sequencing read error. J is TRBJ2-5 and V is TRBV5-5; D uncertain. Germline lookup yields CDR1 SGHKS and CDR2 YYEKEE (reference sequence). The CDR3 consists of 12 residues. Trimming left V 0 bases short and J 7 bases short, with 7 bases between. The CDR3 loop reads CASSLEQATQYF. The CDR3, as DNA: TGTGCCAGCAGCTTGGAGCAGGCGACCCAGTACTTC.

In regard to this clonotype: The junction differs from germline at one of its ends, possibly a read error. The chain uses TRBV6-5 and TRBJ2-6; the match to TRBD2 covers 11 bases. CDR3 size: 19 residues. The germline gives CDR1 MNHEY, CDR2 SVGAGI. The CDR3 DNA follows: TGTGCCAGCTGTTACGAAGTGACTAGCGGGGCCTTAGGGGCCAACGTCCTGACATTC. Protein sequence: CASCYEVTSGALGANVLTF.

Concerning this clonotype: The junction does not match germline at one end; this may be a read error. The chain joins TRBV30 to TRBJ2-1, with 9 bases lining up with TRBD1. Germline loops: CDR1 GTSNPN, CDR2 SVGIG (reference sequence). This CDR3 has 13 residues. The CDR3 coding sequence is TGTACCTGGTGGGGGACAGGGAGAGATGAGCAGTTCTTC. Its translation: CTWWGTGRDEQFF.

Details on this clonotype: Here the CDR3 omits its conserved ending phenylalanine or tryptophan, so a read error is the likely source. The limits of the CDR3 on the DNA are not certain, so only TCRdb's listed CDR3 is given. The chain uses TRBV6-6 and TRBJ2-1; TRBD2 is the table's D call, not checked against the DNA. Germline-derived CDR1 and CDR2 are MNHNY and SVGAGI (reference sequence). The CDR3 adds up to 12 amino acids, both ends counted. The CDR3 sequence: CASSPTSDEQSL.

This clonotype was picked up a small number of times. This may be a read error, as it is one base from a much larger clone. CDR3 sequence: CASSQDRASGASVLTF. The CDR3, as DNA: TGCGCCAGCAGCCAAGACAGGGCCTCTGGGGCCAGCGTCCTGACTTTC. This rearrangement joins TRBV4-1 to TRBJ2-6; maybe TRBD1 (5 bases). There are 16 residues in the CDR3. CDR1 MGHRA and CDR2 YSYEKL come from the germline V gene.

Details on this clonotype: As the CDR3 is not closed by the conserved phenylalanine or tryptophan, this likely results from a read error. This chain connects TRBV4-1 to TRBJ2-3; the match to TRBD1 covers 9 bases. This CDR3 has 15 amino acids. CDR1 MGHRA and CDR2 YSYEKL come from the germline V gene. This CDR3 is CASSRGTGTPDRQYI. The CDR3 bases are TGCGCCAGCAGCCGAGGGACAGGGACTCCAGATAGGCAGTATATT.

Comment on this clonotype: Sequence at one end of the junction differs from germline and may be a read error. The chain couples TRBV30 to TRBJ2-4, with a weak D call TRBD1 (6 bases). The CDR3 runs 14 residues. Per the germline V gene, CDR1 is GTSNPN and CDR2 is SVGIG (reference sequence). The CDR3 DNA is TGTCCCTGGAGTTTAGGGGGAGAGTTGAACATTCAGTACTTC. It is translated as CPWSLGGELNIQYF. Full variable domain (rest looked up from reference TRBV30 and TRBJ2-4): SQTIHQWPATLVQPVGSPLSLECTVEGTSNPNLYWYRQAAGRGLQLLFYSVGIGQISSEVPQNLSASRPQDRQFILSSKKLLLSDSGFYLCPWSLGGELNIQYFGAGTRLSVL.

A note on this clonotype: A read error may account for a junction end that differs from germline. The gene calls are TRBV11-2 and TRBJ2-2, with unresolved D. Germline-derived CDR1 and CDR2 are SGHAT and FQNNGV. CDR3 length equals 13 residues. CDR3 bases: TGTGCTAGCAGCCTCACGAACACCGGGGAGCTGTTTTTT. It yields the protein CASSLTNTGELFF.

This clonotype appeared many times. The genes are TRBV30 and TRBJ2-7; D is unclear. V lost 5 bases and J 0 bases, leaving 5 bases between the germline ends. Germline CDR1 is GTSNPN and CDR2 is SVGIG (reference sequence). This CDR3 spans 11 amino acids. This CDR3 is CAWESSYEQYF. In DNA, the CDR3 is TGTGCCTGGGAGAGCTCCTACGAGCAGTACTTC. Filled out from reference TRBV30 and TRBJ2-7, the complete variable domain reads SQTIHQWPATLVQPVGSPLSLECTVEGTSNPNLYWYRQAAGRGLQLLFYSVGIGQISSEVPQNLSASRPQDRQFILSSKKLLLSDSGFYLCAWESSYEQYFGPGTRLTVT.

This clonotype was seen a single time. The chain links TRBV19 to TRBJ1-5; 9 bases are shared with TRBD1. This CDR3 contains 15 residues. Losses at the gene ends were 5 bases for V and 3 bases for J; bases not matched to a gene: 5. The V gene's germline CDR1 is LNHDA and CDR2 SQIVND (reference sequence). The CDR3 reads CASSPGTGLNQPQHF. DNA of the CDR3: TGTGCCAGTAGTCCAGGGACAGGGCTCAATCAGCCCCAGCATTTT.

This clonotype was detected ten times or more. This chain joins TRBV4-1 and TRBJ2-3; D gene ambiguous. V lost 0 bases, J lost 0 bases, and 10 bases lay in between. Germline CDR1 is MGHRA and CDR2 is YSYEKL. The CDR3 spans 16 residues. In nucleotides, the CDR3 is TGCGCCAGCAGCCAAGATCCGTTTCCTAGCACAGATACGCAGTATTTT. Protein sequence: CASSQDPFPSTDTQYF.

By sample share, this clonotype is medium-sized. The V and J genes are TRBV11-2 and TRBJ2-1; 12 bases fit TRBD2. The CDR3 has 17 residues. J was trimmed by 6 bases and V by 0 bases; bases with no gene match: 6. Per the germline V gene, CDR1 is SGHAT and CDR2 is FQNNGV. CDR3 residues: CASSLEAASGRANEQFF. Here the CDR3 DNA reads TGTGCCAGCAGCTTAGAGGCTGCTAGCGGGAGGGCCAATGAGCAGTTCTTC.

A remark on this clonotype: At one end the junction does not follow the germline gene, possibly because of a read error. J is TRBJ2-2 and V is TRBV11-2; possible D gene TRBD2, 5 bases. CDR3 length: 12 residues. Germline CDR1 reads SGHAT; CDR2 reads FQNNGV. In nucleotides, the CDR3 is TGTGCCAGCAAGCTTTACACCGGGGAGCCGTTTTTT. Translated: CASKLYTGEPFF.

This clonotype was recorded many times. The chain carries TRBV11-2 and TRBJ2-5, with 10 bases lining up with TRBD2. The V gene's germline CDR1 is SGHAT and CDR2 FQNNGV. This CDR3 comprises 16 residues. The V segment lost 5 bases and the J segment 1 base; nucleotides outside the gene matches: 7. The CDR3 DNA reads TGTGCCAGCAGCCACCGACTAGCGGGCTTCCAAGAGACCCAGTACTTC. Translated, it gives CASSHRLAGFQETQYF.